These 8 T cell receptor beta chains originate from one sample sequenced in a study of blood T cell repertoires in COVID-19. Assay: immunoSEQ multiplex PCR; the TCRdb copy retains only in-frame clones and omits some. This sample carries about 140,000 clones, around four fifths of them seen once, and the ten largest clones take 6.2%. Sequencing was performed on PBMCs or T cells enriched from blood (not recorded which). These TCRs come from a woman aged 40 to 55 who had recovered from COVID-19.

The CDR3 here is CASSFPNRGDEQYF. In DNA, the CDR3 is TGTGCCAGCAGCTTTCCTAACAGGGGGGACGAGCAGTACTTC. The rearrangement joins TRBV5-8 to TRBJ2-7; TRBD1 aligns across 8 bases. The V and J ends lost 2 bases and 5 bases, in that order; junction bases with no gene match: 6. The CDR3 spans 14 residues. The germline V gene encodes CDR1 SGHTS and CDR2 YDEGEE.

This clone was detected only a few times. This specimen includes other DNA sequences encoding the same CDR3. This chain connects TRBV5-1 to TRBJ2-1, with 14 bases aligning to TRBD2. Looked up from germline, CDR1 is SGHRS and CDR2 is YFSETQ. The CDR3 is 16 residues long. V was pared by 0 bases and J by 7 bases, with 3 bases of the junction left unmatched. This chain's CDR3 is CASSLGGTSGRNEQFF. CDR3 in DNA: TGCGCCAGCAGCTTGGGGGGGACTAGCGGGAGAAATGAGCAGTTCTTC.

The chain has TRBV30 and TRBJ1-4, with no clear D. V gave up 0 bases and J gave up 5 bases, with 16 bases separating them. CDR1 and CDR2 (germline): GTSNPN, SVGIG (reference sequence). The CDR3 is made up of 16 amino acids. The CDR3 region is CAWSVRNQLLNEKLFF. The CDR3 DNA reads TGTGCCTGGAGTGTACGGAATCAACTACTAAATGAAAAACTGTTTTTT.

The J gene is TRBJ1-2, the V gene TRBV7-8; perhaps TRBD1 as D (6 bases). The CDR3 is 14 amino acids. Trimming stripped 7 bases from V and 4 bases from J, with 16 bases between. Per the germline V gene, CDR1 is SGHVS and CDR2 is FQNEAQ. The CDR3 loop is CASIVPGTIYGYTF. The CDR3 DNA sequence: TGTGCCAGCATCGTTCCCGGGACAATCTATGGCTACACCTTC.

This clone has a single count. This chain uses TRBV6-1 with TRBJ1-5, with D possibly matching TRBD1 (6 bases). Trimming shortened V by 2 bases and J by 1 base, and 12 bases separated the two germline ends. From germline, CDR1 is MNHNS and CDR2 SASEGT. The CDR3 runs 16 residues. CDR3 sequence (DNA): TGTGCCAGCAGTGAAAGGAGGCAGGGGAGCAATCAGCCCCAGCATTTT. Residues: CASSERRQGSNQPQHF.

V usage is TRBV30 and J usage is TRBJ1-1, with TRBD1 identical over 7 bases. The CDR3 loop spans 13 amino acids. With 2 bases clipped from V and 3 bases from J, the junction kept 3 bases outside the gene matches. The germline V gene has CDR1 GTSNPN and CDR2 SVGIG (reference sequence). The chain's CDR3 is CAWSLDRDTEAFF. The CDR3 DNA sequence: TGTGCCTGGAGTTTAGACAGGGACACTGAAGCTTTCTTT.

V is TRBV4-1 and J is TRBJ2-1, with D possibly matching TRBD2 (6 bases). CDR1 and CDR2 (germline): MGHRA, YSYEKL. This CDR3 has 12 residues. Trimming took off 8 bases at V and 7 bases at J, with 12 bases between the two ends. CDR3 residues: CASGTGINEQFF. The CDR3 DNA follows: TGCGCCAGCGGGACTGGTATAAATGAGCAGTTCTTC.

The genes are TRBV9 and TRBJ2-3; 7 bases are shared with TRBD2. After removal of 4 bases from V and 1 base from J, the junction contained 6 bases not matched to a gene. The CDR3 extends over 15 amino acids. In germline, CDR1 is SGDLS, CDR2 YYNGEE. The CDR3 sequence: CASSPLAGGTDTQYF. The CDR3 DNA is TGTGCCAGCAGCCCCCTGGCGGGGGGCACAGATACGCAGTATTTT. Based on the CDR3 plus reference TRBV9 and TRBJ2-3, the full variable domain is DSGVTQTPKHLITATGQRVTLRCSPRSGDLSVYWYQQSLDQGLQFLIQYYNGEERAKGNILERFSAQQFPDLHSELNLSSLELGDSALYFCASSPLAGGTDTQYFGPGTRLTVL.